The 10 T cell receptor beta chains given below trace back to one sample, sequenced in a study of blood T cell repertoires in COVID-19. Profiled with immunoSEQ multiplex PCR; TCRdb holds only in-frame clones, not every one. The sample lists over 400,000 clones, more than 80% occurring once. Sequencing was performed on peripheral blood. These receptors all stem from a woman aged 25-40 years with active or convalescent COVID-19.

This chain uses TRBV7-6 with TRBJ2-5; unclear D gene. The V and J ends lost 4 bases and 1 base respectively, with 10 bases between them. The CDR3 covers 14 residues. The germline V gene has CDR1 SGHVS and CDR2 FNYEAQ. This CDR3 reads CASSSLSTQETQYF. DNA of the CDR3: TGTGCCAGCAGCTCCCTCTCTACCCAAGAGACCCAGTACTTC.

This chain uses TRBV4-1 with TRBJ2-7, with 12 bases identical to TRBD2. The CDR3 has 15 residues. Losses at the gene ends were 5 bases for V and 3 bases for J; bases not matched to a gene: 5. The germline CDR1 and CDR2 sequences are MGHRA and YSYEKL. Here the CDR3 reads CASSRTSGEDYEQYF. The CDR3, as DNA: TGCGCCAGCAGCAGGACTAGCGGGGAAGACTACGAGCAGTACTTC.

CDR3 coding DNA: TGTGCCAGCAGCTTAGGAGGGACAGGGGGCACTGAAGCTTTCTTT. Translating it yields CASSLGGTGGTEAFF. The chain links TRBV11-3 to TRBJ1-1; 11 bases match TRBD1. V lost 1 base and J lost 4; bases outside the gene matches: 2. This CDR3 spans 15 amino acids. Germline V gene data show CDR1 as SGHNT and CDR2 as YENEEA.

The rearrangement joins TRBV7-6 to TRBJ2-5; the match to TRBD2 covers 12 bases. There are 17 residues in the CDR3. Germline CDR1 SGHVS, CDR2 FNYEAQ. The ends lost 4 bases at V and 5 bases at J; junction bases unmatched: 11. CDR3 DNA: TGTGCCAGCAGCTCCCCCCACGGACTAGCGGGGTCTGAGACCCAGTACTTC. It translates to CASSSPHGLAGSETQYF.

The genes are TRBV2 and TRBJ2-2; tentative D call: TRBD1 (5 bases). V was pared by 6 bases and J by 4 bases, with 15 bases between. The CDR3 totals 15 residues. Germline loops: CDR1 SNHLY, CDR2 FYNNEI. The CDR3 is CASRPGIVGTGELFF. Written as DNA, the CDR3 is TGTGCCAGCAGACCAGGGATCGTTGGCACCGGGGAGCTGTTTTTT.

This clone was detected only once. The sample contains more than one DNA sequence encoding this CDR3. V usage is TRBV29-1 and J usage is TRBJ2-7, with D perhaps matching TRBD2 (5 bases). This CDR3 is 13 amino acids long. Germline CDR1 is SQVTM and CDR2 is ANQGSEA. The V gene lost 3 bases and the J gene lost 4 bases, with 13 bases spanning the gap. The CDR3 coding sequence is TGCAGCGTTGATGAGGGTATCGGGTACGAGCAGTACTTC. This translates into CSVDEGIGYEQYF.

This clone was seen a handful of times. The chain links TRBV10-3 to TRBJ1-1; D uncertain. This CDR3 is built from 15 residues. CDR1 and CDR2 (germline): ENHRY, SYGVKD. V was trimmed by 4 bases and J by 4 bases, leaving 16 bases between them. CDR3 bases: TGTGCCATCAGTGGTGAGGAACGGGGAGGCACTGAAGCTTTCTTT. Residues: CAISGEERGGTEAFF.

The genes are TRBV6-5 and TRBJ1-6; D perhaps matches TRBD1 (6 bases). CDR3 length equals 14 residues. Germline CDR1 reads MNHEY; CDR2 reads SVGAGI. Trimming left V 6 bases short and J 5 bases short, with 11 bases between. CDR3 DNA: TGTGCCAGCAGACGGGACAACAATAATTCACCCCTCCACTTT. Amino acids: CASRRDNNNSPLHF.

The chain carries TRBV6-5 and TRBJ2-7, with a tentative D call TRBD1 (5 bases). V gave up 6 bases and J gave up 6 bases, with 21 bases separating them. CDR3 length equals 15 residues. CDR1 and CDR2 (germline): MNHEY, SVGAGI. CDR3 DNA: TGTGCCAGCAGGGGAATAAGGACAATGCAGGCCGAGCAGTACTTC. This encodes CASRGIRTMQAEQYF.

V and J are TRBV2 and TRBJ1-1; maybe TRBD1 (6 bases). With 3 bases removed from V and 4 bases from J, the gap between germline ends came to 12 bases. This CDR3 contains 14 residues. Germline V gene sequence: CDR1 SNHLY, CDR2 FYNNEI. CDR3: CASSDRGAGTEAFF. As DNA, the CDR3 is TGTGCCAGCAGTGACAGGGGCGCAGGCACTGAAGCTTTCTTT.